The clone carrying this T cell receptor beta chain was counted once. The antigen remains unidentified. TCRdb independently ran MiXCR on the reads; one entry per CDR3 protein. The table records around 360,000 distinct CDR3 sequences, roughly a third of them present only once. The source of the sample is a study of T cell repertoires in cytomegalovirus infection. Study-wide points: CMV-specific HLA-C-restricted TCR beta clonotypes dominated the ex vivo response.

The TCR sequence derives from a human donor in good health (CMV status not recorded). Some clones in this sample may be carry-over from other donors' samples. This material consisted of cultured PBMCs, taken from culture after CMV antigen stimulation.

CDR3 sequence reads: CASSIAAGAGNTIYF. The CDR3 bases are TGTGCCAGTAGTATCGCAGCTGGGGCTGGAAACACCATATATTTT. This rearrangement joins TRBV19 to TRBJ1-3; no clear D gene. Germline V gene lookup returns CDR1 LNHDA and CDR2 SQIVND (reference sequence). This CDR3 is 15 amino acids long. V gave up 3 bases and J gave up 2 bases, with 11 bases separating them.